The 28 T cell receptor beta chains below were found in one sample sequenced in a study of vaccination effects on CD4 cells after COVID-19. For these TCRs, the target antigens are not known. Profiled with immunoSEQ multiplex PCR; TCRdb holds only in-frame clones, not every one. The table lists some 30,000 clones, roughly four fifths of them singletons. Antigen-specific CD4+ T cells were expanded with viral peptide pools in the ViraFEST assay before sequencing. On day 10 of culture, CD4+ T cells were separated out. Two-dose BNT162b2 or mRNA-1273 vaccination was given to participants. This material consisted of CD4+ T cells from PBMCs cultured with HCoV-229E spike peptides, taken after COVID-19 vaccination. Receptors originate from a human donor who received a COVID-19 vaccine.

The CDR3 coding sequence is TGTGCCAGTTCCCGAACCGCGGGGGTGTATGAGCAGTTCTTC. Residues: CASSRTAGVYEQFF. The chain has TRBV19 and TRBJ2-1, with 7 bases fitting TRBD2. Germline V gene lookup returns CDR1 LNHDA and CDR2 SQIVND (reference sequence). This CDR3 is built from 14 residues. Trimming at V came to 8 bases and at J to 8 bases, leaving 12 bases not matched to a gene.

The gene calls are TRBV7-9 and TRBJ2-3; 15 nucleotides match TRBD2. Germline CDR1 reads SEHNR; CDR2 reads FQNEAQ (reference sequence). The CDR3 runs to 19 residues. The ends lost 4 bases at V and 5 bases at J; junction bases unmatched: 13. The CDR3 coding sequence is TGTGCCAGCAGCTATGCCACCGGGACTAGCGGGAGGTACCAAGATACGCAGTATTTT. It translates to CASSYATGTSGRYQDTQYF.

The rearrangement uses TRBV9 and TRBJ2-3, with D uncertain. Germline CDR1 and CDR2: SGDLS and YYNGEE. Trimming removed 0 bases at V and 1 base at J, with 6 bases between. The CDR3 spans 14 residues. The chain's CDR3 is CASSVDLGTDTQYF. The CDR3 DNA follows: TGTGCCAGCAGCGTAGATCTGGGCACAGATACGCAGTATTTT.

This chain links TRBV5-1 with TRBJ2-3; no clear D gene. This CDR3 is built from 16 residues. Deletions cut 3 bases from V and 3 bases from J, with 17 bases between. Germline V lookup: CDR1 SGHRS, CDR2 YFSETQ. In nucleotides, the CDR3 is TGCGCCAGCAGCTCACCGACCGCATTTGGTACAGATACGCAGTATTTT. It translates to CASSSPTAFGTDTQYF.

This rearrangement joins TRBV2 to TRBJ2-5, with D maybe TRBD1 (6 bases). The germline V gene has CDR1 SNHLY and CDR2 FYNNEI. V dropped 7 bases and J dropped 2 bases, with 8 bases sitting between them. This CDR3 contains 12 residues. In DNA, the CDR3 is TGTGCCAGCACTACAGGGCAAGAGACCCAGTACTTC. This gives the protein CASTTGQETQYF.

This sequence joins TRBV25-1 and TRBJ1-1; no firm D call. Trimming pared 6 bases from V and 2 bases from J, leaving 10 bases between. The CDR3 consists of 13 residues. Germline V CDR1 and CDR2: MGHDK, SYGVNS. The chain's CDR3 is CASSSNTNTEAFF. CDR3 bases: TGTGCCAGCAGCTCTAACACAAACACTGAAGCTTTCTTT.

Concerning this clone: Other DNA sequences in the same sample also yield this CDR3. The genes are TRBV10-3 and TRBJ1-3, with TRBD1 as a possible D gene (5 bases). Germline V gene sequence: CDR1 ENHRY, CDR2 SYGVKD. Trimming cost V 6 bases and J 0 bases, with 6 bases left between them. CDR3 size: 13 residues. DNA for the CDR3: TGTGCCATCAGAGACAGCTCTGGAAACACCATATATTTT. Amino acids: CAIRDSSGNTIYF.

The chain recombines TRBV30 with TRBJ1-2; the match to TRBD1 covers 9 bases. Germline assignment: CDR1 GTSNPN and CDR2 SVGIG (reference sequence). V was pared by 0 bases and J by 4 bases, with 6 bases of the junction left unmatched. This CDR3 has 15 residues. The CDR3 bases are TGTGCCTGGAGTGTACAGGGGGCTTTTCCCTATGGCTACACCTTC. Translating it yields CAWSVQGAFPYGYTF.

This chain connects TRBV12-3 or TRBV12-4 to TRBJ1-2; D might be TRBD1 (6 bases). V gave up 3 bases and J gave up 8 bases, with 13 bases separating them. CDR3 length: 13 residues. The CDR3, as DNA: TGTGCCAGCAGTTTTGACAGGAGAGAAGGCTACACCTTC. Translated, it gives CASSFDRREGYTF.

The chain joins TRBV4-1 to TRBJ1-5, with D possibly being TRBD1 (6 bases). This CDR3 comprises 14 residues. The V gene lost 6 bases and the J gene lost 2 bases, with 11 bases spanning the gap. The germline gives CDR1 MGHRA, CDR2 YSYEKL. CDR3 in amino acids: CASSQNRGNQPQHF. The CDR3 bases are TGCGCCAGCAGTCAGAACAGGGGCAATCAGCCCCAGCATTTT.

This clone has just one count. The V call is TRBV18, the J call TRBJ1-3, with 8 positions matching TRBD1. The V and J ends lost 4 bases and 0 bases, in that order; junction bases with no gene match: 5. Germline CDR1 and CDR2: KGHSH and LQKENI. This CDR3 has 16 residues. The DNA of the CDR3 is TGTGCCAGCTCACAGGACAGGGCGGTCTCTGGAAACACCATATATTTT. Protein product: CASSQDRAVSGNTIYF.

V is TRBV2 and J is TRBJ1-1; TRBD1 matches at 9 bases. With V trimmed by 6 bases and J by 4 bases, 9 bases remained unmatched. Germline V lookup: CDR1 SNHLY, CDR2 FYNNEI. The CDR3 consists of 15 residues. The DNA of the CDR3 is TGTGCCAGCAGACCCTTACAGGGGGCCGGCACTGAAGCTTTCTTT. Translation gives CASRPLQGAGTEAFF.

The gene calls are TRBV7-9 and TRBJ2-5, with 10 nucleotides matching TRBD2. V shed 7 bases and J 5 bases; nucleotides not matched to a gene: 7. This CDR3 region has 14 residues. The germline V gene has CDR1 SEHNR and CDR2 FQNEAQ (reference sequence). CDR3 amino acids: CASTESGGAETQYF. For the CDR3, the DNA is TGTGCCAGCACGGAGAGCGGGGGGGCGGAGACCCAGTACTTC.

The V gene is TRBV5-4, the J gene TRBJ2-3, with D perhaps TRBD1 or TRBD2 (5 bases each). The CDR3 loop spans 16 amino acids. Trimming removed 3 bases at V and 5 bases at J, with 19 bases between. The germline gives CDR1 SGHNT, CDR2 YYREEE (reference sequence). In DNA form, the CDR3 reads TGTGCCAGCAGCTCGGGTGGACGGGGACGGGGAGATACGCAGTATTTT. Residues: CASSSGGRGRGDTQYF.

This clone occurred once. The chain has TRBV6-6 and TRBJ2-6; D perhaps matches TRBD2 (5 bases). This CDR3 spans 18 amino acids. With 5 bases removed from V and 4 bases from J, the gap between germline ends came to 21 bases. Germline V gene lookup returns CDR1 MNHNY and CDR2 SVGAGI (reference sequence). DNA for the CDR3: TGTGCCAGCAGTCCCCGGACTCCCCCAGGATCAGGGGCCAACGTCCTGACTTTC. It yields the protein CASSPRTPPGSGANVLTF.

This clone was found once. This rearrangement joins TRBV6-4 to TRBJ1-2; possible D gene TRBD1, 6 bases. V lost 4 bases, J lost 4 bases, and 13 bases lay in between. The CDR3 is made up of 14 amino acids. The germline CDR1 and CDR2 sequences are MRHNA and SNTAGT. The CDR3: CASSVELQGYGYTF. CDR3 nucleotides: TGTGCCAGCAGTGTCGAATTACAGGGCTATGGCTACACCTTC.

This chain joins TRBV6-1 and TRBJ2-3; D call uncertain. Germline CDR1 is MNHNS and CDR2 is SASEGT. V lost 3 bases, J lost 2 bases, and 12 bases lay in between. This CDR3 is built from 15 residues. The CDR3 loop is CASSDSDLSTDTQYF. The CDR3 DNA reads TGTGCCAGCAGTGATAGTGACTTGTCCACAGATACGCAGTATTTT.

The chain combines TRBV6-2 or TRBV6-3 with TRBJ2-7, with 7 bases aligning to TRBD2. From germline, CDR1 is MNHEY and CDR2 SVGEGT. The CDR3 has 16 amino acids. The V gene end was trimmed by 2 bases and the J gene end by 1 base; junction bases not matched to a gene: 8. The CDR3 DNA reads TGTGCCAGCAGTTACCCGGGACTACTTCAATCCTACGAGCAGTACTTC. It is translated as CASSYPGLLQSYEQYF.

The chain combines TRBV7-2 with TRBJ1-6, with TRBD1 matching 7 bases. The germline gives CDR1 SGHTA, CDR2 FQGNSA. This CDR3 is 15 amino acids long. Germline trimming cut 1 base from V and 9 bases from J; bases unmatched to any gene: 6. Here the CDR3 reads CASSLGQGPGSPLHF. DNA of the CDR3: TGTGCCAGCAGCTTAGGACAGGGTCCGGGTTCACCCCTCCACTTT.

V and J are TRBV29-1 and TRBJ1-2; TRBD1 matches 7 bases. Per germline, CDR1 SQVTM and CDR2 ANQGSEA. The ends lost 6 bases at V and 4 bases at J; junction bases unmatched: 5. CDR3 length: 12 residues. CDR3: CSVDRDSYGYTF. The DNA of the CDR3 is TGCAGCGTAGATAGGGACAGCTATGGCTACACCTTC.

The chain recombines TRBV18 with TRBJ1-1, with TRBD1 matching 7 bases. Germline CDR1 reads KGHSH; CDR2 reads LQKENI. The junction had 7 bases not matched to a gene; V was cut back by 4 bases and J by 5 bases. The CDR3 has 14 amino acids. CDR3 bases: TGTGCCAGCTCACGAAAAACAGGGGATACTGAAGCTTTCTTT. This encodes CASSRKTGDTEAFF.

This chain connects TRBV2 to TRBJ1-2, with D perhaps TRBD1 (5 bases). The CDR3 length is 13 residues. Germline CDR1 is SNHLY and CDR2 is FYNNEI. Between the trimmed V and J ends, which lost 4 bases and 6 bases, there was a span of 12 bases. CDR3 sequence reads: CASSVVTGNGYTF. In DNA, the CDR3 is TGTGCCAGCAGTGTGGTTACAGGAAATGGCTACACCTTC.

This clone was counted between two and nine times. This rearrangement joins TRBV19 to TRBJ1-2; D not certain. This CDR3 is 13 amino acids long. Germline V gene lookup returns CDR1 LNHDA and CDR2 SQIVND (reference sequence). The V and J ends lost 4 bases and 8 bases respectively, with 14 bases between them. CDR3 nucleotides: TGTGCCAGTAGTACAGGCTTACGCGAAGGCTACACCTTC. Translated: CASSTGLREGYTF.

Here the CDR3 DNA reads TGTGCCAGCAGCTTAGAGGACGGGACTGGAACCTACGAGCAGTACTTC. Translated, it gives CASSLEDGTGTYEQYF. The chain carries TRBV11-3 and TRBJ2-7; perhaps TRBD2 as D (6 bases). Germline V gene lookup returns CDR1 SGHNT and CDR2 YENEEA. The V end lost 0 bases, the J end lost 2 bases, and 14 bases lay between the germline ends. This CDR3 contains 16 residues. The full variable domain, its missing parts supplied by reference TRBV11-3 and TRBJ2-7, is EAGVVQSPRYKIIEKKQPVAFWCNPISGHNTLYWYLQNLGQGPELLIRYENEEAVDDSQLPKDRFSAERLKGVDSTLKIQPAELGDSAVYLCASSLEDGTGTYEQYFGPGTRLTVT.

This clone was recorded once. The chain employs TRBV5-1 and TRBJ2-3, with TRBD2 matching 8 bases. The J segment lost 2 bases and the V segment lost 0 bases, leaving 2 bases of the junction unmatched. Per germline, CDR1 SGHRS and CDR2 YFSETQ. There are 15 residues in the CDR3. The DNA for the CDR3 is TGCGCCAGCAGCTTGGTTAGCGGGGTCACAGATACGCAGTATTTT. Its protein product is CASSLVSGVTDTQYF.

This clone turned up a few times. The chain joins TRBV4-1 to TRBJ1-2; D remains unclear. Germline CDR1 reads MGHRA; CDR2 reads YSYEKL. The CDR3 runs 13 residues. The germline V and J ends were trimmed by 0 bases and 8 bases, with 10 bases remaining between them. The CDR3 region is CASSQDRTVGYTF. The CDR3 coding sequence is TGCGCCAGCAGCCAAGATCGTACGGTAGGCTACACCTTC.

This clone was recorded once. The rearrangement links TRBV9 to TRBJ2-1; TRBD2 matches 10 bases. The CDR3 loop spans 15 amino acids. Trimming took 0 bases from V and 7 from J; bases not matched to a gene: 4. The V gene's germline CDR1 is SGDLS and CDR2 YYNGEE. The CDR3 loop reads CASSVVSGRMNEQFF. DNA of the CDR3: TGTGCCAGCAGCGTAGTTAGCGGGAGGATGAATGAGCAGTTCTTC.

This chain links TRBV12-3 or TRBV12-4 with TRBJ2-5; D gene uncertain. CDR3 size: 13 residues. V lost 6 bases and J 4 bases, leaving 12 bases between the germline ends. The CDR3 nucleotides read TGTGCCAGCAGCCACCTCATGGGAGAGACCCAGTACTTC. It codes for CASSHLMGETQYF.